This note documents a single T cell receptor (beta chain) sequence. Its antigen is unknown. Nothing much larger sits one base from this clone, and base qualities are not available. This specimen belongs to a study of PD-1 blockade in classical Hodgkin lymphoma (dated by TCRdb to the early 2020s). About the study as a whole: Nivolumab dosing was 3 mg/kg intravenously every 2 weeks, continuing until either disease progression or unacceptable toxicity. The study used TCR beta sequencing and CyTOF to define a peripheral blood immune signature of response to PD-1 blockade in classical Hodgkin lymphoma. The investigation overall reported the following: Baseline diversity similar to that of newly diagnosed patients was observed in trial patients achieving complete response, whereas significantly lower diversity was observed in partial responders and progressors. Lower diversity was seen in patients whose nivolumab began less than 1 year after ASCT, and these patients were left out of later analyses so that immune reconstitution would not confound the results. Baseline TCR diversity was reported as lower in newly diagnosed patients than in healthy donors, and lower still in relapsed/refractory patients. A significant rise by C4D1 was seen in CD4+ but not CD8+ TCR diversity (p=0.0027 vs p=0.16), with the rise being most apparent in complete responders (p=0.02). The study covered only a single clinical trial cohort, and the causes of the repertoire differences, possibly disease activity or prior therapy, were still not defined.

V loses 0 bases of germline sequence and J loses 4 bases, and the interval between the two ends is 8 bases. The CDR3 holds 15 amino acids from the cysteine to the phenylalanine. The kept DNA is CDR3 alone, 45 bases in frame from the first base. The germline V gene sets CDR1 to SGHDT and CDR2 to YYEEEE. The Qiagen DNeasy kit was used to extract genomic DNA from unsorted PBMCs and from the negatively selected CD4+ and CD8+ fractions. Using primers that anneal to V and J segments, immunoSEQ multiplex PCR amplified the TCR beta CDR3 regions. A synthetic immune receptor repertoire was used to minimize amplification bias, and remaining bias was computationally removed after sequencing. In the paper's pipeline: Repertoire diversity was quantified as the Shannon entropy index using custom Python scripts. Unsorted, CD4+ and CD8+ repertoires were examined separately, except in combined analyses, for which CD4+ and CD8+ sequences were merged in silico. Clonal expansion was defined as at least a 2-fold frequency increase after treatment relative to C1D1, with a pseudocount of 0.5 for undetected baseline clones. Singleton clones were defined as clones with 0 or 1 copy at C1D1, and non-singleton clones were defined as clones with 2 or more copies. By matching protein sequences in sorted samples from the same patient, clones expanded in unsorted samples were annotated as CD4+, CD8+ or unknown. Diversity changes from C1D1 to C4D1 were tested in paired samples using Wilcoxon tests. Held by TCRdb, this immuneACCESS table contains in-frame sequences only and omits some clones. Under half of the omission traces to an unresolved V gene where checked; the cause of the rest is unknown. V, J and clone size are taken as reported in that table, and D and trimming were inferred from the DNA itself. Across this sample there are about 12,000 clones, with more than 60% seen only once. In total, the top ten clones hold 1.5% to 2% of the sample.

The label giving this sample's time point can be read as: cycle 1 day 1 (C1D1), immediately before nivolumab initiation. Relapse after autologous stem cell transplantation had occurred in all trial patients, and cohorts A, B and C were distinguished by prior brentuximab vedotin exposure. A Miltenyi CD4+ T cell isolation kit was used for magnetic negative selection to purify CD4+ T cells from thawed PBMCs. The trial cohort was composed of roughly 60 patients with relapsed/refractory classical Hodgkin lymphoma, for whom complete response, partial response or progressive disease was recorded as best overall response. Single-agent nivolumab was administered to trial patients in the multi-cohort phase II CheckMate 205 trial. An independent review committee assessed best overall response by applying the 2007 International Working Group response criteria. Trial PBMCs were collected immediately before nivolumab initiation (C1D1) and during therapy at cycle 2 day 1 and cycle 4 day 1. Peripheral blood was collected in 8 mL Vacutainer Cell Preparation Tubes, from which PBMCs were isolated by centrifugation and then cryopreserved. Purified CD4+ and CD8+ fractions were prepared only for cases with an additional available PBMC sample. Magnetically labelled cells were depleted on LS columns in a quadroMACS separator, and the flow-through was collected as the purified fraction.

The sequence was collected from a human donor with classical Hodgkin lymphoma. The starting material was CD4+ T cells from blood, obtained at baseline. The chain is encoded by TRBV5-6 joined to TRBJ1-6; the D gene is not confidently resolved. The DNA sequence follows: TGTGCCAGCAGCTTGGTACAGCGATATAATTCACCCCTCCACTTT. This codes for CASSLVQRYNSPLHF. Extended through the reference TRBV5-6 and TRBJ1-6 proteins, this CDR3 yields the full variable domain: DAGVTQSPTHLIKTRGQQVTLRCSPKSGHDTVSWYQQALGQGPQFIFQYYEEEERQRGNFPDRFSGHQFPNYSSELNVNALLLGDSALYLCASSLVQRYNSPLHFGNGTRLTVT.